The clone carrying this TCR beta chain appeared many times. Its antigen is currently unknown. The source of the sample is a study of T cells in Graves' hyperthyroidism and ophthalmopathy. Study outcomes and limitations: Ophthalmopathy and stable hyperthyroidism were separated by a 13 V-J model.

Regions amplified from RNA transcripts were the TCR beta CDR3 regions. In the first-round RT-PCR of the TCR CDR3, the HTBI primer set was used. Each CDR3 protein gets one entry after TCRdb re-called the multiplex PCR reads with MiXCR. The sample lists around 500,000 distinct CDR3 sequences, around 15% occurring once. CDR3 length: 14 amino acids. Germline V gives CDR1 DFQATT, CDR2 SNEGSKA (reference sequence). Trimming left V 6 bases short and J 5 bases short, with 17 bases between. Diagnostic assessment was based on clinical symptoms, serum thyroxine and TRAb, thyroid ultrasound and orbital computed tomography.

This chain links TRBV20-1 with TRBJ2-1, with D perhaps assigned TRBD1 or TRBD2 (5 bases each). Sequencing was done on a sample of blood. The clonotype comes from a woman aged 40 to 50 with Graves' hyperthyroidism. The DNA of the CDR3 is TGCAGTGCCAACACCCGGGACCTCAACAATGAGCAGTTCTTC. This translates into CSANTRDLNNEQFF.